The present T cell receptor beta chain was sequenced within a study of shared clonotypes between healthy human individuals. Looking at the study overall: CD4 naive and memory got three plates each, CD8 naive two, CD8 memory one. Study results and caveats: Shared across four donors were around 5% of the naive CD4 clonotypes.

Looked up from germline, CDR1 is LGHNT and CDR2 is FRNRAP. This CDR3 is 14 amino acids long. Trimming stripped 2 bases from V and 9 bases from J, with 15 bases between. For this clone: Antigen unknown.

Sequenced by immunoSEQ multiplex PCR; TCRdb stores in-frame clones only, minus some. The repertoire has 2 million to 2.5 million clones, roughly 90% of them found once; the top ten carry approximately 0.39%. Sequences were obtained from naive CD4+ T cells from PBMCs. As for subset: CD45RA+ positively selected. The chain uses TRBV12-5 and TRBJ2-3, with D possibly TRBD2 on 6 matching bases. The sequence was collected from a young man in good health. Some clones in this sample may be carry-over from other donors' samples. The DNA of the CDR3 is TGTGCTAGTGGTTTGACTGGGCTTGGGGGGACGCAGTATTTT. It is translated as CASGLTGLGGTQYF.